The text below deals with one T cell receptor (beta chain). Its antigen remains unidentified. There are no base qualities to consult, and no much larger clone falls within one base. Other DNA sequences of this sample code for an identical CDR3. These data come from a study of T cell responses to AZD1222 COVID-19 vaccine (dated by TCRdb to about 2021). Turning to the overall study: Because spike-specific TCR depth and breadth did not differ between the two schedules, AZD1222 recipients who got a second dose at roughly 4 weeks were pooled with those who got a second dose at roughly 12 weeks. TCR sequencing covered fewer than 250 trial participants: about 210 given two doses of AZD1222 and approximately 26 given two doses of MenACWY control vaccine. Enrollment into the trials was organized by age into subgroups of 18-55, 56-69 and 70-plus years, and those subgroups contained roughly 150, 30 and 60 TCR-sequenced participants, respectively. The paper as a whole reports these results and caveats: Reportedly, almost half of the unique spike-specific TCRs recognized epitopes lying outside the regions that are mutated in the B.1.351 and B.1.1.7 variants. In the small 56-69-year group, the increase in depth fell short of significance, most likely because of low power. After two AZD1222 doses, both the breadth and the depth of spike-specific TCRs were significantly higher than at day 0 and than in MenACWY recipients. CD4 TCRs associated with the vaccine covered the entire spike protein, and the dominant responses were in regions 160-218 and 743-854. Because no samples from the day 14 peak response were available, repertoires could be characterized only after the peak T cell response. Conclusions about previously exposed vaccinees were limited because only a handful of AZD1222 recipients were SARS-CoV-2 seropositive at baseline. Participants were mostly white British and included more females than males, and it was suggested by the authors that clonal diversity may have been underestimated.

Spanning cysteine to phenylalanine, the CDR3 consists of 11 amino acids. Of the read, only the CDR3 DNA is kept; its 33 bases are in frame from base 1. Trimming takes 1 base from V and 5 bases from J, and the germline ends sit 2 bases apart. The CDR3 regions of human TCRbeta chains were subjected to immunosequencing. The study's own analysis went as follows. TCRs in the repertoires were compared against a reference library of SARS-CoV-2-specific TCRs that had been generated with the MIRA antigen-specificity platform. Breadth meant the fraction of unique TCRs that were SARS-CoV-2-associated, whereas depth meant the fraction of total T cells that were SARS-CoV-2-associated. Using the MIRA data, every spike-specific TCR was mapped to the spike region that the TCR reacted to and assigned to either a CD4 or a CD8 class. Log10-transformed breadth and depth values were compared by one-way ANOVA with Sidak's multiple comparisons tests. The source is immuneACCESS, and TCRdb retained only in-frame sequences with V and J called. Part of the clones is not carried over; for the studies checked, unresolved V genes explain less than half of this, and the remainder is unexplained. V, J and clone size reflect that table, while D and trimming were determined from the DNA. The sample yields under 300,000 clones; approximately 95% were counted once. The ten top clones hold roughly 0.6% of the sample.

The time point label, as the study defines it: baseline before first vaccination. Vaccinee samples were obtained from the UK trials COV001 and COV002, which included a single-blind randomized controlled phase 2/3 trial of AZD1222 (ChAdOx1 nCoV-19) in healthy adults. For TCRbeta chain sequencing, PBMC samples were collected from trial participants at day 0 and at day 28 after the second dose. Sequencing was performed on peripheral blood, taken on day 0 of AZD1222 vaccination. The chain is encoded by TRBV12-3 or TRBV12-4 joined to TRBJ2-5; confidence is insufficient to name the D gene. The receptor comes from an adult in good health. The DNA is TGTGCCAGCAGTTTAGGTGAGACCCAGTACTTC. Translation gives CASSLGETQYF.